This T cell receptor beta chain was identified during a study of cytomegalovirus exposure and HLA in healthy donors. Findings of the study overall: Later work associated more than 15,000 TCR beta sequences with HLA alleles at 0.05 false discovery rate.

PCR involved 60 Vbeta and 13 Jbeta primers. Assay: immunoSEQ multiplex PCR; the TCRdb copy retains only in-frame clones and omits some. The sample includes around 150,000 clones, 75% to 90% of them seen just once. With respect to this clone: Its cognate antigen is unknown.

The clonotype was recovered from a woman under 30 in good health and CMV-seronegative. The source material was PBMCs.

The CDR3 sequence is CASSSGPGNTF. In nucleotides, the CDR3 is TGTGCCAGCAGTTCCGGACCGGGGAACACCTTC. The V call is TRBV7-2, the J call TRBJ1-2; D remains unclear. CDR3 size: 11 residues. The V end lost 6 bases, the J end lost 12 bases, and 14 bases lay between the germline ends. Per germline, CDR1 SGHTA and CDR2 FQGNSA.